This TCR beta chain was captured by sequencing in a study of cytomegalovirus exposure and HLA in healthy donors. Study-wide context: There were roughly 80 million unique TCRs (from HLA-typed donors) in an early data release. Whole-study results and caveats: About 87% or about 30% of the time was how often most TCR beta V segments were productive, according to an earlier analysis. TRBV6-2, TRBV6-3 and other indistinguishable V segments were excluded. Highly shared variants forming one cluster were likely a sequencing artifact.

The germline gives CDR1 SGHDN, CDR2 FVKESK. The junction had 6 bases not matched to a gene; V was cut back by 5 bases and J by 2 bases. The CDR3 has 16 residues. The PCR employed 60 Vbeta primers together with 13 Jbeta primers. Generated by immunoSEQ multiplex PCR, the TCRdb table keeps only in-frame clones and is missing some. The sample comprises about 59,000 clones, 70% to 75% of which are singletons, and approximately 6.3% rests with the top ten. Remarks on this clone: Antigen unknown.

V is TRBV14 and J is TRBJ1-4; 9 bases line up with TRBD1. Material for sequencing was PBMCs. The source of this sequence is a man aged 30 to 45 in good health and CMV-seropositive. CDR3 loop: CASSETGGNTNEKLFF. In DNA, the CDR3 is TGTGCCAGCAGCGAAACAGGGGGCAACACTAATGAAAAACTGTTTTTT. The complete variable domain, with remaining parts taken from reference TRBV14 and TRBJ1-4, reads EAGVTQFPSHSVIEKGQTVTLRCDPISGHDNLYWYRRVMGKEIKFLLHFVKESKQDESGMPNNRFLAERTGGTYSTLKVQPAELEDSGVYFCASSETGGNTNEKLFFGSGTQLSVL.